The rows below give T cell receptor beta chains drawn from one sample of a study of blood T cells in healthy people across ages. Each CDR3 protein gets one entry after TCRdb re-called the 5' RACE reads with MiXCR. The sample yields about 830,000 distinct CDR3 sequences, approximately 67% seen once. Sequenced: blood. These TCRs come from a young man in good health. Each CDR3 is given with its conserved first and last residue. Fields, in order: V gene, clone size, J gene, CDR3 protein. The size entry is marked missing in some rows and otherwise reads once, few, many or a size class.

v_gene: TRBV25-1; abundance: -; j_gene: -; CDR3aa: CASSELGGTDAYEQYF
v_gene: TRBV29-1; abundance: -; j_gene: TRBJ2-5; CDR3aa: CSVERTPGNEQYF
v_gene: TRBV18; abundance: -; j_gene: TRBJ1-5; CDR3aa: CASSPMYSSSNQPQHF
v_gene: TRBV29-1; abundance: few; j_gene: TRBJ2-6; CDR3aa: CSVRWSGANVLTF
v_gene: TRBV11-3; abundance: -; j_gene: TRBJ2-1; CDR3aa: CASSARQGAENEQFF
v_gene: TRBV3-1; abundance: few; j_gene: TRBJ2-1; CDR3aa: CASSQDFGALYNEQFF
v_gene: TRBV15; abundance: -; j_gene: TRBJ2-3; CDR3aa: CATSRDSLGADTQYF
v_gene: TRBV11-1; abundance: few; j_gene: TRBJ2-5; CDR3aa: CASSSPPGRLAETQYF
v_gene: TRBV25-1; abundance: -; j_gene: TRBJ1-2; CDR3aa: CACSPDFGGTNYDYTF
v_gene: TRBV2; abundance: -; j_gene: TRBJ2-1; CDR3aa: CASSEASSGYNEQFF
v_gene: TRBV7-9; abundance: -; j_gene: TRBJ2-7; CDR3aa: CASSFEDRVGYEQYF
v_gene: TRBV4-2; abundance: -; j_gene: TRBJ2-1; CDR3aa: CASSQVSGGRYGNEQFF
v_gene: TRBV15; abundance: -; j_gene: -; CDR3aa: CATSRSGGEEETQYF
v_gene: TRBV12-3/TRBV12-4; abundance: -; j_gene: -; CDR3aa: CASSLARIGLYEQYF
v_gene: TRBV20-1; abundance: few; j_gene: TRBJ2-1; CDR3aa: CSARGKNNEQFF
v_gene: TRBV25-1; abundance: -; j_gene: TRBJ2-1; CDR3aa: CASSAGTNEQFF
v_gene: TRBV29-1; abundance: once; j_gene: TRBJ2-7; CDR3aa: CSYRLAHEQYF
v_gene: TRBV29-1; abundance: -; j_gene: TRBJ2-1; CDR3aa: CSVGFTSRGNEQFF
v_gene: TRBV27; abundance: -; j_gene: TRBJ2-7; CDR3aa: CASSRGIGTHSYEQYF
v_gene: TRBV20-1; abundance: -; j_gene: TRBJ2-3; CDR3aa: CSARDLKLEIADTQYF
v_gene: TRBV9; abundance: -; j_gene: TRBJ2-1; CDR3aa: CASSVAGTGEQFF
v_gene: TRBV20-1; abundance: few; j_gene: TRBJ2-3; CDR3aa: CSARALFEGGLKRTQYF
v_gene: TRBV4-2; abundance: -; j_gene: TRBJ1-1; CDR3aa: CASSQEGGVAFF
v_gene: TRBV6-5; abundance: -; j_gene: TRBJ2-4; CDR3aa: CAGSRSREEQYF
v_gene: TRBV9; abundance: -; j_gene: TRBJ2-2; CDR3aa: CASSTPRTGEANTGELFF
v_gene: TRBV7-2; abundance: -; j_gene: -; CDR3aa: CASLIRDGHEQYF
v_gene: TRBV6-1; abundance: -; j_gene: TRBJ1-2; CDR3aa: CASSDETGLYGHTF
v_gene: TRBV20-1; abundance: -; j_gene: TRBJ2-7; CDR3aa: CSATGQGVSYEQYF
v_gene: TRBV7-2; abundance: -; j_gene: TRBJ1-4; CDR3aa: CASSFGGTLNEKLFF
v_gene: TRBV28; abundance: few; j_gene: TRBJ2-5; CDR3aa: CASRTGGEETQYF
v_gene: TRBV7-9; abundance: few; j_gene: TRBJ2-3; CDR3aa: CASSLSQSGLPYF